What follows are 27 T cell receptor beta chains derived from one specimen sequenced in a study of read filtering for tumor transcriptome and immune sequencing. This library used around 0.4 ug RNA and molecular barcoded adaptors spanning alpha/delta and beta/gamma chains. TCRdb itself ran the reads through MiXCR, one entry per CDR3 protein. The sample consists of around 65,000 distinct CDR3 sequences, roughly 18% of them appearing once. The sequenced sample was a population of CD138-negative cells sorted from bone marrow. The receptors originated from a donor at least 40 years old with multiple myeloma.

The chain employs TRBV19 and TRBJ2-3; 8 bases are shared with TRBD2. This CDR3 region has 14 residues. J lost 9 bases, V lost 2 bases, and 7 bases had no gene match. CDR1 and CDR2 from the germline V gene are LNHDA and SQIVND (reference sequence). CDR3 in amino acids: CASSISAGEGTQYF. In DNA form, the CDR3 reads TGTGCCAGTAGTATATCAGCGGGGGAAGGCACGCAGTATTTT.

About this clonotype: A much larger clone lies a single base off, so this may be a read error. The gene calls are TRBV28 and TRBJ2-5; 8 nucleotides align to TRBD2. Germline-derived CDR1 and CDR2 are MDHEN and SYDVKM. This CDR3 comprises 14 residues. This CDR3 is CASRATGGLEAQYF. The CDR3, as DNA: TGTGCCAGCAGGGCTACGGGGGGGTTAGAGGCCCAGTACTTC.

This clonotype was counted at least ten times. The chain joins TRBV11-2 to TRBJ2-1, with D possibly being TRBD2 (6 bases). Trimming took 4 bases from V and 5 from J, leaving 15 bases between them. The CDR3 covers 15 residues. Looked up from germline, CDR1 is SGHAT and CDR2 is FQNNGV. The CDR3 DNA follows: TGTGCCAGCAGCTCGTTGACTAGGTTAAACAATGAGCAGTTCTTC. Translated: CASSSLTRLNNEQFF.

This clonotype showed up many times. For the CDR3, the DNA is TGTGCCAGCACCCAACGGGGGGCCGGGGTGTTGTCTGAAGCTTTCTTT. It yields the protein CASTQRGAGVLSEAFF. V usage is TRBV11-3 and J usage is TRBJ1-1, with D possibly TRBD1 on 6 matching bases. Trimming pared 7 bases from V and 6 bases from J, leaving 24 bases between. CDR1 is SGHNT, CDR2 YENEEA, per germline. The CDR3 extends over 16 amino acids.

This clonotype was found many times. The CDR3 nucleotides are TGTGCCAGCAGCTTACAGGGGATCGGTGAAGCTTTCTTT. Its protein is CASSLQGIGEAFF. This chain uses TRBV7-9 with TRBJ1-1; D might be TRBD1 (6 bases). There are 13 residues in the CDR3. CDR1 and CDR2 (germline): SEHNR, FQNEAQ (reference sequence). V shed 2 bases and J shed 7 bases, with 11 bases lying between them.

The sample holds many counts of this clonotype. The genes are TRBV9 and TRBJ2-1; perhaps TRBD2 as D (5 bases). The CDR3 consists of 14 residues. Germline V lookup: CDR1 SGDLS, CDR2 YYNGEE. Between the trimmed V and J ends, which lost 3 bases and 5 bases, there was a span of 12 bases. The CDR3: CASSDHTRNNEQFF. DNA of the CDR3: TGTGCCAGCAGCGACCATACTAGAAACAATGAGCAGTTCTTC.

In this sample, this clonotype turned up many times. The chain employs TRBV20-1 and TRBJ2-1; D not certain. V was cut by 4 bases and J by 6 bases, with 10 bases left in between. The CDR3 is made up of 12 amino acids. CDR1 DFQATT and CDR2 SNEGSKA come from the germline V gene (reference sequence). The CDR3 reads CSATKTINEQFF. In nucleotides, the CDR3 is TGCAGTGCTACTAAAACTATCAATGAGCAGTTCTTC.

This clonotype has at least ten counts. The V and J genes are TRBV20-1 and TRBJ2-5, with 7 nucleotides matching TRBD1. Germline V gene data show CDR1 as DFQATT and CDR2 as SNEGSKA (reference sequence). Trimming cost V 4 bases and J 1 base; bases outside gene matches: 3. CDR3 length: 13 amino acids. In DNA, the CDR3 is TGCAGTGCTAACCGGGACAGCCAAGAGACCCAGTACTTC. The encoded protein is CSANRDSQETQYF.

A note on this clonotype: A much larger clonotype is one base distant, so this may be a read error. This chain connects TRBV7-2 to TRBJ1-4; TRBD1 might be the D (5 bases). The CDR3 covers 16 residues. Germline V gene data show CDR1 as SGHTA and CDR2 as FQGNSA. CDR3 loop: CASSQIPGPWSEKLIF. CDR3 nucleotides: TGTGCCAGCAGCCAAATTCCGGGACCTTGGTCCGAAAAACTGATTTTT.

This clonotype has at least ten counts. This rearrangement joins TRBV24-1 to TRBJ2-3, with D possibly matching TRBD1 (6 bases). Deletions cut 3 bases from V and 4 bases from J, with 13 bases between. The CDR3 is 15 residues long. Germline V gene data show CDR1 as KGHDR and CDR2 as SFDVKD. The CDR3 DNA is TGTGCCACCAGTGATGGTCAGGCAGGGGCAGATACGCAGTATTTT. Protein product: CATSDGQAGADTQYF.

At least ten counts were recorded for this clonotype. This rearrangement joins TRBV5-1 to TRBJ2-1; 8 bases agree with TRBD2. The length of the CDR3 is 16 residues. J gave up 4 bases and V 1 base, and 7 bases lay outside the gene matches. Germline V CDR1 and CDR2: SGHRS, YFSETQ. CDR3 region: CASSLLGREAYNEQFF. The CDR3 nucleotides read TGCGCCAGCAGCTTGCTGGGGCGGGAGGCGTACAATGAGCAGTTCTTC.

Many counts were recorded for this clonotype. The chain has TRBV20-1 and TRBJ1-5, with no clear D. The V gene lost 0 bases and the J gene lost 6 bases, with 12 bases spanning the gap. Germline CDR1 and CDR2: DFQATT and SNEGSKA (reference sequence). The CDR3 is 14 residues long. The CDR3 nucleotides read TGCAGTGCTAGAGATGGAGGGTGGGGTCAGCCCCAGCATTTT. Translating it yields CSARDGGWGQPQHF.

This clonotype was counted ten times or more. At one end the junction does not follow the germline gene, possibly because of a read error. The J gene is TRBJ1-1, the V gene TRBV7-9; a weak D match, TRBD1 (5 bases). Germline CDR1 is SEHNR and CDR2 is FQNEAQ (reference sequence). CDR3 size: 14 residues. The CDR3, as DNA: TGTGCCAGCAGCTCGGACATTATGAACACTGAAGCTTCCTTT. This translates into CASSSDIMNTEASF.

The chain couples TRBV10-3 to TRBJ2-3, with 12 bases fitting TRBD1. The CDR3 is 15 residues long. CDR1 is ENHRY and CDR2 is SYGVKD in the germline V gene. J lost 2 bases, V lost 7 bases, and 4 bases had no gene match. For the CDR3, the DNA is TGTGCCATCAATCCGGGACAGGGGGCCACAGATACGCAGTATTTT. Translating gives CAINPGQGATDTQYF.

As concerns this clonotype: This likely stems from a read error, as it lies one base from a far larger clone. The gene calls are TRBV6-2 or TRBV6-3 and TRBJ2-3; weak D call: TRBD1 (5 bases). The CDR3 is 15 amino acids. Per the germline V gene, CDR1 is MNHEY and CDR2 is SVGEGT. The CDR3 is CAGSQTLVGADTQYF. The CDR3 nucleotides read TGTGCCGGCAGTCAAACCCTCGTAGGGGCAGATACGCAGTATTTT.

This clonotype was observed many times. V and J are TRBV20-1 and TRBJ2-7; D could derive from TRBD1 or TRBD2 (7 bases each). Trimming took off 5 bases at V and 0 bases at J, with 14 bases between the two ends. Germline CDR1 reads DFQATT; CDR2 reads SNEGSKA (reference sequence). The CDR3 runs 14 residues. CDR3 loop: CSAGGGGSSYEQYF. In DNA, the CDR3 is TGCAGTGCTGGAGGGGGCGGGAGCTCCTACGAGCAGTACTTC.

This chain joins TRBV28 and TRBJ1-2, with D possibly matching TRBD1 (6 bases). Per germline, CDR1 MDHEN and CDR2 SYDVKM. Trimming took 5 bases from V and 3 from J, leaving 16 bases between them. The CDR3 has 15 residues. This CDR3 is CASSPTGKGDYGYTF. As DNA, the CDR3 is TGTGCCAGCAGTCCTACAGGGAAGGGGGACTATGGCTACACCTTC.

This clonotype was counted ten times or more. The chain carries TRBV2 and TRBJ2-1; D tentatively fits TRBD1 or TRBD2 (5 bases each). From germline, CDR1 is SNHLY and CDR2 FYNNEI. V lost 3 bases and J lost 3, with 12 bases in between. CDR3 size: 15 residues. The CDR3 DNA follows: TGTGCCAGCAGTGATGGGACCCCAGGCTACAATGAGCAGTTCTTC. This gives the protein CASSDGTPGYNEQFF.

This clonotype was found many times. V and J are TRBV29-1 and TRBJ1-4, with D uncertain. V was cut by 3 bases and J by 8 bases, with 13 bases left in between. This CDR3 contains 13 residues. Germline V CDR1 and CDR2: SQVTM, ANQGSEA. CDR3 in amino acids: CSVDPGGGEKLFF. CDR3 nucleotides: TGCAGCGTTGACCCCGGAGGTGGAGAAAAACTGTTTTTT.

Here the CDR3 reads CASSPTGGLYEQYF. The CDR3 nucleotides are TGTGCCAGCAGCCCGACAGGGGGCCTCTACGAGCAGTACTTC. V and J are TRBV12-3 or TRBV12-4 and TRBJ2-7; the match to TRBD1 covers 10 bases. V lost 6 bases and J lost 3; bases outside the gene matches: 5. The length of the CDR3 is 14 residues.

This chain joins TRBV20-1 and TRBJ2-7; no reliable D call. This CDR3 region has 12 residues. Germline V gene sequence: CDR1 DFQATT, CDR2 SNEGSKA (reference sequence). Trimming stripped 5 bases from V and 2 bases from J, with 10 bases between. The CDR3 DNA reads as TGCAGTGCTTACGGCCGCACCTACGAGCAGTACTTC. Protein product: CSAYGRTYEQYF.

This clonotype was detected many times. This rearrangement joins TRBV28 to TRBJ2-7; TRBD1 or TRBD2 may be the D gene (5 bases each). The CDR3 is 15 residues long. CDR1 is MDHEN, CDR2 SYDVKM, per germline. Trimming removed 5 bases from V and 10 bases from J, with 24 bases in between. The CDR3 spells CASSRSSGTALGQYF. CDR3 nucleotide sequence: TGTGCCAGCAGTCGAAGCTCCGGGACGGCACTAGGCCAGTACTTC.

Remarks on this clonotype: A much larger clone differs by one base, so this may be a read error. The V call is TRBV14, the J call TRBJ2-5; D is ambiguous. CDR3 length: 14 residues. Germline CDR1 is SGHDN and CDR2 is FVKESK. CDR3 protein: CVSSQESVQETQYF. The CDR3 DNA follows: TGTGTCAGCAGCCAAGAATCCGTTCAAGAGACCCAGTACTTC.

This clonotype appeared a few times. The chain has TRBV5-4 and TRBJ2-4; the match to TRBD1 covers 8 bases. The germline gives CDR1 SGHNT, CDR2 YYREEE (reference sequence). V shed 3 bases, J shed 8 bases, and the junction held 4 bases outside the gene matches. The CDR3 loop spans 13 amino acids. The CDR3 coding sequence is TGTGCCAGCAGCTCCGACAGGGGTGACATTCAGTACTTC. It codes for CASSSDRGDIQYF.

This clonotype has ten or more counts. This sequence joins TRBV29-1 and TRBJ2-5; 9 nucleotides line up with TRBD1. In germline, CDR1 is SQVTM, CDR2 ANQGSEA. The ends lost 3 bases at V and 1 base at J; junction bases unmatched: 0. The CDR3 contains 13 residues. The CDR3 region is CSVEGQGQETQYF. DNA of the CDR3: TGCAGCGTTGAGGGACAGGGCCAAGAGACCCAGTACTTC.

This clonotype was observed many times. CDR3 sequence reads: CASTDGTSGGDTQYF. The CDR3 DNA sequence: TGCGCCAGCACCGACGGGACTAGCGGAGGCGATACGCAGTATTTT. The chain is built from TRBV10-2 and TRBJ2-3; 11 nucleotides agree with TRBD2. The junction had 9 bases not matched to a gene; V was cut back by 7 bases and J by 6 bases. CDR1 is WSHSY and CDR2 is SAAADI in the germline V gene. The CDR3 sequence is 15 residues long.

This chain uses TRBV27 with TRBJ2-3; TRBD2 matches at 10 bases. This CDR3 is 16 amino acids long. Unmatched junction bases numbered 6, after V lost 5 bases and J lost 1 base. Per the germline V gene, CDR1 is MNHEY and CDR2 is SMNVEV (reference sequence). The CDR3 sequence: CASSPLAGAGTDTQYF. The CDR3 nucleotides are TGTGCCAGCAGTCCCCTAGCGGGGGCTGGCACAGATACGCAGTATTTT.